The 25 T cell receptor beta chains below were found in one sample sequenced in a study of spatial heterogeneity in lung cancer. TCRdb reanalysed the 5' RACE reads using MiXCR and keeps one entry per CDR3 protein. The data contain about 13,000 distinct CDR3 sequences, roughly a tenth of them singletons. Time point in this sample: sample taken at primary tumor resection. Whole RNA, which was extracted from tumor, nontumor lung tissue or frozen PBMC, was sequenced without any cell sorting. The input for sequencing was PBMCs, taken at surgery. These receptors all stem from a male donor with early-stage non-small cell lung cancer.

The chain employs TRBV12-3 or TRBV12-4 and TRBJ2-7, with D hard to call. Trimming removed 1 base from V and 6 bases from J, with 10 bases in between. The CDR3 totals 13 residues. The CDR3 spells CASSLVGRLEQYF. The CDR3 DNA reads TGTGCCAGCAGTTTAGTCGGCAGACTCGAGCAGTACTTC.

The V gene is TRBV3-1, the J gene TRBJ2-7; 8 bases are a match to TRBD1. From germline, CDR1 is LGHDT and CDR2 YNNKEL (reference sequence). The ends lost 3 bases at V and 2 bases at J; junction bases unmatched: 6. This CDR3 is built from 15 residues. The CDR3 region has the DNA TGTGCCAGCAGCCATTCCGACAGGGGCGCCTACGAGCAGTACTTC. Protein sequence: CASSHSDRGAYEQYF.

This clonotype came up many times. V gene TRBV24-1 combines with J gene TRBJ2-1; the match to TRBD2 covers 7 bases. V lost 3 bases, J lost 2 bases, and 0 bases stayed unmatched. This CDR3 comprises 14 residues. CDR1 is KGHDR and CDR2 is SFDVKD in the germline V gene. CDR3 region: CATSDAGAYNEQFF. The DNA of the CDR3 is TGTGCCACCAGTGATGCGGGGGCCTACAATGAGCAGTTCTTC.

This clonotype was observed at least ten times. V is TRBV28 and J is TRBJ2-7; TRBD1 agrees at 10 bases. The germline V gene encodes CDR1 MDHEN and CDR2 SYDVKM. After removal of 7 bases from V and 5 bases from J, the junction contained 8 bases not matched to a gene. The CDR3 length is 14 residues. CDR3 loop: CASTPDRGQNEQYF. In DNA, the CDR3 is TGTGCCAGCACCCCCGACAGGGGGCAAAACGAGCAGTACTTC.

This clonotype showed up just a few times. This chain links TRBV18 with TRBJ2-1; maybe TRBD1 (6 bases). Trimming took 6 bases from V and 4 from J, leaving 10 bases between them. This CDR3 has 13 amino acids. In germline, CDR1 is KGHSH, CDR2 LQKENI. The chain's CDR3 is CASSQTGYNEQFF. DNA for the CDR3: TGTGCCAGCTCCCAAACAGGGTACAATGAGCAGTTCTTC.

This clonotype was observed at least ten times. This chain joins TRBV4-1 and TRBJ1-1; 9 nucleotides line up with TRBD1. After removal of 1 base from V and 7 bases from J, the junction contained 4 bases not matched to a gene. The CDR3 length is 14 residues. Germline V gene sequence: CDR1 MGHRA, CDR2 YSYEKL. The CDR3 spells CASSQADRGGEAFF. CDR3 nucleotide sequence: TGCGCCAGCAGCCAAGCGGACAGGGGCGGTGAAGCTTTCTTT.

This clonotype showed up many times. The CDR3 DNA reads TGCAGCGGAGCGTGGGTCAGGGGACCTTACAATGAGCAGTTCTTC. Its translation: CSGAWVRGPYNEQFF. The chain joins TRBV29-1 to TRBJ2-1, with TRBD1 as a possible D gene (6 bases). The germline V and J ends were trimmed by 7 bases and 4 bases, with 20 bases remaining between them. Germline V gives CDR1 SQVTM, CDR2 ANQGSEA. This CDR3 has 15 amino acids.

This clonotype has ten or more counts. The genes are TRBV5-1 and TRBJ2-7; D perhaps matches TRBD1 (7 bases). Germline CDR1 SGHRS, CDR2 YFSETQ. The length of the CDR3 is 14 residues. Trimming pared 7 bases from V and 4 bases from J, leaving 18 bases between. For the CDR3, the DNA is TGCGCCAGCGCCTTGGAGGGGGCTATGTACGAGCAGTACTTC. Protein product: CASALEGAMYEQYF.

This clonotype was seen at least ten times. The chain uses TRBV10-3 and TRBJ2-7; D ambiguous. V was clipped by 0 bases and J by 2 bases, with 8 bases between them. Germline values: CDR1 ENHRY, CDR2 SYGVKD. The CDR3 consists of 14 residues. In DNA, the CDR3 is TGTGCCATCAGTGAGTCCGATGGCACCTACGAGCAGTACTTC. This gives the protein CAISESDGTYEQYF.

This sequence joins TRBV28 and TRBJ1-2; 8 bases line up with TRBD1. The germline CDR1 and CDR2 sequences are MDHEN and SYDVKM. The CDR3 loop spans 13 amino acids. Unmatched junction bases numbered 5, after V lost 2 bases and J lost 9 bases. In DNA, the CDR3 is TGTGCCAGCAGTTTAGACAGGGGAGACAGCTACACCTTC. Protein: CASSLDRGDSYTF.

In its sample, this clonotype was seen many times. The chain joins TRBV20-1 to TRBJ2-1; a weak D match, TRBD2 (6 bases). The V end lost 0 bases, the J end lost 6 bases, and 18 bases lay between the germline ends. This CDR3 region has 16 residues. Germline assignment: CDR1 DFQATT and CDR2 SNEGSKA (reference sequence). Written as DNA, the CDR3 is TGCAGTGCTAGAGATCTCGCGGGGCCCCTAGGCAATGAGCAGTTCTTC. Encoded protein: CSARDLAGPLGNEQFF.

The sample holds many counts of this clonotype. The chain employs TRBV7-9 and TRBJ2-1, with no clear D. The length of the CDR3 is 12 residues. Trimming cost V 1 base and J 10 bases, with 8 bases left between them. Germline CDR1 and CDR2: SEHNR and FQNEAQ (reference sequence). CDR3 coding DNA: TGTGCCAGCAGCTTAGAGTTGGGGGAGCAGTTCTTC. Its protein is CASSLELGEQFF.

This clonotype was seen a few times. This CDR3 reads CASSLVGQRNEQFF. The CDR3 DNA follows: TGTGCCAGCAGTTTAGTAGGACAGAGGAATGAGCAGTTCTTC. The V call is TRBV12-3 or TRBV12-4, the J call TRBJ2-1; a weak D match, TRBD1 (6 bases). The CDR3 has 14 residues. Trimming stripped 1 base from V and 7 bases from J, with 11 bases between.

Sample share makes this clonotype medium-sized (0.01 to 0.1%). The CDR3 DNA reads as TGTGCCAGCAGCTTTAGTTATGGCTACACCTTC. It translates to CASSFSYGYTF. The chain employs TRBV7-9 and TRBJ1-2, with D uncertain. CDR1 and CDR2 from the germline V gene are SEHNR and FQNEAQ (reference sequence). V was cut by 3 bases and J by 5 bases, with 4 bases left in between. This CDR3 region has 11 residues.

This clonotype has only one observation. Possible read error: a much larger clone is one base away. V usage is TRBV6-5 and J usage is TRBJ2-7; D remains unclear. The CDR3 runs 14 residues. Per germline, CDR1 MNHEY and CDR2 SVGAGI. The CDR3 loop reads CASSNSRFSYEQYF. As DNA, the CDR3 is TGTGCCAGCAGTAACTCAAGGTTCTCCTACGAGCAGTACTTC.

This clonotype was counted many times. The J gene is TRBJ1-1, the V gene TRBV28; TRBD1 aligns across 9 bases. Germline loops: CDR1 MDHEN, CDR2 SYDVKM. The CDR3 length is 17 residues. Trimming at V came to 6 bases and at J to 6 bases, leaving 17 bases not matched to a gene. The CDR3 region has the DNA TGTGCCAGCAGCCAACTAAAAGACAGGGGGAGGTCGCCTGAAGCTTTCTTT. Its translation is CASSQLKDRGRSPEAFF.

The sample holds many counts of this clonotype. The chain couples TRBV6-1 to TRBJ2-7; tentative D call: TRBD2 (5 bases). The V gene lost 7 bases and the J gene lost 9 bases, with 25 bases spanning the gap. CDR3 length: 15 residues. CDR1 MNHNS and CDR2 SASEGT come from the germline V gene. In DNA, the CDR3 is TGTGCCAGCACGGTCGGGGAAAGTCCCCCGAGGAGGCAGTACTTC. This sequence encodes CASTVGESPPRRQYF.

The CDR3 loop is CASSFTDQETQYF. The CDR3 nucleotides read TGTGCCAGCAGCTTCACAGACCAAGAGACCCAGTACTTC. The J gene is TRBJ2-5, the V gene TRBV5-6; D unresolved. This CDR3 spans 13 amino acids. The germline V gene has CDR1 SGHDT and CDR2 YYEEEE. Trimming stripped 2 bases from V and 0 bases from J, with 5 bases between.

At least ten counts were recorded for this clonotype. This chain connects TRBV28 to TRBJ1-2; D gene unclear. The CDR3 loop spans 14 amino acids. V was trimmed by 6 bases and J by 2 bases, leaving 13 bases between them. Per the germline V gene, CDR1 is MDHEN and CDR2 is SYDVKM. The CDR3 DNA is TGTGCCAGCAGGCCGGACGGAAGAAACTATGGCTACACCTTC. Its protein is CASRPDGRNYGYTF.

This clonotype was detected ten times or more. V gene TRBV29-1 combines with J gene TRBJ2-1; D gene uncertain. The CDR3 has 13 amino acids. Trimming took off 3 bases at V and 6 bases at J, with 12 bases between the two ends. Germline values: CDR1 SQVTM, CDR2 ANQGSEA. The DNA for the CDR3 is TGCAGCGTTGAGCTAGTGGCTTTCAATGAGCAGTTCTTC. Residues: CSVELVAFNEQFF.

This clonotype was observed many times. The chain recombines TRBV20-1 with TRBJ2-3; 8 bases are shared with TRBD2. Germline V gene data show CDR1 as DFQATT and CDR2 as SNEGSKA (reference sequence). The V and J ends lost 0 bases and 6 bases, in that order; junction bases with no gene match: 5. The CDR3 loop spans 14 amino acids. For the CDR3, the DNA is TGCAGTGCTAGAGACCCTAGCGGGTTTGATACGCAGTATTTT. Amino acids: CSARDPSGFDTQYF.

The chain recombines TRBV27 with TRBJ2-5, with D possibly TRBD2 on 6 matching bases. Trimming removed 1 base from V and 4 bases from J, with 16 bases in between. This CDR3 contains 16 residues. Germline CDR1 MNHEY, CDR2 SMNVEV (reference sequence). CDR3 in amino acids: CASSLLGTGDGETQYF. As DNA, the CDR3 is TGTGCCAGCAGTTTATTGGGGACTGGCGACGGAGAGACCCAGTACTTC.

This clonotype was seen many times. The chain is built from TRBV12-3 or TRBV12-4 and TRBJ2-3; D is possibly TRBD1 (5 bases). The CDR3 runs to 13 residues. V gave up 6 bases and J gave up 5 bases, with 12 bases separating them. DNA of the CDR3: TGTGCCAGCAGCGCACAGGTAAAAGATACGCAGTATTTT. The encoded protein is CASSAQVKDTQYF.

This clonotype was observed at least ten times. This chain uses TRBV7-6 with TRBJ1-3; D uncertain. The germline V gene encodes CDR1 SGHVS and CDR2 FNYEAQ. Trimming left V 5 bases short and J 0 bases short, with 8 bases between. The CDR3 covers 14 residues. The CDR3 is CASSPLSSGNTIYF. The CDR3, as DNA: TGTGCCAGCAGCCCCCTGAGCTCTGGAAACACCATATATTTT.

Turning to this clonotype: Its ends do not fully match the called genes, so a read error is possible. V usage is TRBV20-1 and J usage is TRBJ2-1; 14 bases align to TRBD2. The CDR3 loop spans 13 amino acids. Germline V gene sequence: CDR1 DFQATT, CDR2 SNEGSKA (reference sequence). CDR3 loop: CSARGTSGRVFLF. Here the CDR3 DNA reads TGCAGTGCTAGGGGGACTAGCGGGAGAGTTTTCCTCTTC.